This T cell receptor (beta chain) was captured by sequencing in a study of CD8 T cells in Susac syndrome. Random hexamers were used to reverse transcribe an amount of about 0.45 to 1 ug RNA. TCRdb reprocessed the immunoSEQ multiplex PCR reads with MiXCR, giving one entry per CDR3 protein. The table includes over 150,000 distinct CDR3 sequences, under 95% detected once. The CDR3 contains 15 residues. Germline CDR1 is KGHSH and CDR2 is LQKENI. Between the trimmed V and J ends, which lost 0 bases and 1 base, there was a span of 8 bases. The sequencing input was CD4+ T cells from PBMCs. This TCR was sampled from a human donor with multiple sclerosis. This chain joins TRBV18 and TRBJ2-3; D remains unclear. The CDR3 is CASSPPAQGTDTQYF. The CDR3 DNA reads TGTGCCAGCTCACCACCCGCCCAGGGCACAGATACGCAGTATTTT.